The 10 T cell receptor beta chains in this list originate from one sample, sequenced in a study of T cells in localized non-small cell lung cancer. Here immunoSEQ multiplex PCR was the method, and the copy in TCRdb shows in-frame clones only, minus some. The data contain some 30,000 clones, about nine tenths of them singletons. Sequenced material: PBMCs, taken before any cancer treatment. The receptors originated from a man between 35 and 75 years old with stage II lung adenocarcinoma.

This chain uses TRBV7-6 with TRBJ1-2; D remains ambiguous. Trimming pared 4 bases from V and 4 bases from J, leaving 13 bases between. Germline loops: CDR1 SGHVS, CDR2 FNYEAQ. This CDR3 comprises 14 residues. The CDR3: CASSSSALVYGYTF. CDR3 DNA: TGTGCCAGCAGCTCCTCGGCACTTGTCTATGGCTACACCTTC.

This clone has only one observation. The CDR3 protein is CASSVAQGAGTEAFF. CDR3 DNA: TGTGCCAGCAGCGTAGCTCAGGGGGCGGGGACTGAAGCTTTCTTT. The chain combines TRBV9 with TRBJ1-1; TRBD1 agrees at 8 bases. This CDR3 spans 15 amino acids. The V gene end was trimmed by 0 bases and the J gene end by 5 bases; junction bases not matched to a gene: 6. Germline lookup yields CDR1 SGDLS and CDR2 YYNGEE.

The gene calls are TRBV30 and TRBJ2-7, with D perhaps matching TRBD1 (6 bases). This CDR3 contains 15 residues. Germline assignment: CDR1 GTSNPN and CDR2 SVGIG (reference sequence). V was trimmed by 1 base and J by 4 bases, leaving 17 bases between them. CDR3 DNA: TGTGCCTGGAGTGACCCCCCAGGGGTCGGATACGAGCAGTACTTC. Translation gives CAWSDPPGVGYEQYF.

The chain couples TRBV4-2 to TRBJ2-5, with TRBD2 matching 9 bases. V lost 3 bases, J lost 5 bases, and 4 bases stayed unmatched. The CDR3 has 14 amino acids. In germline, CDR1 is LGHNA, CDR2 YNFKEQ. CDR3 DNA: TGTGCCAGCAGCCACGCGGGAGGGAAGGAGACCCAGTACTTC. The encoded protein is CASSHAGGKETQYF.

V is TRBV18 and J is TRBJ1-5, with D unresolved. Trimming took off 5 bases at V and 4 bases at J, with 12 bases between the two ends. Germline assignment: CDR1 KGHSH and CDR2 LQKENI. The CDR3 runs 14 residues. CDR3 DNA sequence: TGTGCCAGCTCAGCCGTGGGAAAGAATCAGCCCCAGCATTTT. It codes for CASSAVGKNQPQHF. The whole variable domain, remainder taken from reference TRBV18 and TRBJ1-5, is NAGVMQNPRHLVRRRGQEARLRCSPMKGHSHVYWYRQLPEEGLKFMVYLQKENIIDESGMPKERFSAEFPKEGPSILRIQQVVRGDSAAYFCASSAVGKNQPQHFGDGTRLSIL.

The rearrangement joins TRBV5-4 to TRBJ1-3, with D perhaps TRBD1 (6 bases). The CDR3 is 15 residues long. Trimming cost V 4 bases and J 0 bases, with 11 bases left between them. Germline CDR1 SGHNT, CDR2 YYREEE (reference sequence). The CDR3 nucleotides are TGTGCCAGCAGCGAACAGGGAATCTCTGGAAACACCATATATTTT. This encodes CASSEQGISGNTIYF.

V gene TRBV9 combines with J gene TRBJ1-2; D remains ambiguous. This CDR3 has 14 amino acids. Germline loops: CDR1 SGDLS, CDR2 YYNGEE. V was pared by 2 bases and J by 5 bases, with 13 bases between. The CDR3 reads CASSVGEGRYGYTF. CDR3 nucleotide sequence: TGTGCCAGCAGCGTCGGGGAGGGCCGATATGGCTACACCTTC.

The chain joins TRBV7-8 to TRBJ1-1, with D maybe TRBD1 (5 bases). Trimming left V 3 bases short and J 4 bases short, with 15 bases between. The CDR3 is 15 residues long. CDR1 and CDR2 from the germline V gene are SGHVS and FQNEAQ. The CDR3 here is CASSFPRVVLTEAFF. CDR3 sequence (DNA): TGTGCCAGCAGCTTCCCCAGGGTAGTTCTCACTGAAGCTTTCTTT.

V gene TRBV9 combines with J gene TRBJ1-3; D remains unclear. V lost 0 bases and J lost 2, with 12 bases in between. In germline, CDR1 is SGDLS, CDR2 YYNGEE. This CDR3 contains 16 residues. The CDR3 region is CASSVEWGIAGNTIYF. CDR3 DNA: TGTGCCAGCAGCGTAGAATGGGGAATCGCTGGAAACACCATATATTTT.

The chain joins TRBV5-1 to TRBJ2-5; no firm D call. The CDR3 has 13 amino acids. CDR1 SGHRS and CDR2 YFSETQ come from the germline V gene. V was cut by 4 bases and J by 3 bases, with 10 bases left in between. Written as DNA, the CDR3 is TGCGCCAGCAGCCGACCAGGTGAAGAGACCCAGTACTTC. Protein product: CASSRPGEETQYF.